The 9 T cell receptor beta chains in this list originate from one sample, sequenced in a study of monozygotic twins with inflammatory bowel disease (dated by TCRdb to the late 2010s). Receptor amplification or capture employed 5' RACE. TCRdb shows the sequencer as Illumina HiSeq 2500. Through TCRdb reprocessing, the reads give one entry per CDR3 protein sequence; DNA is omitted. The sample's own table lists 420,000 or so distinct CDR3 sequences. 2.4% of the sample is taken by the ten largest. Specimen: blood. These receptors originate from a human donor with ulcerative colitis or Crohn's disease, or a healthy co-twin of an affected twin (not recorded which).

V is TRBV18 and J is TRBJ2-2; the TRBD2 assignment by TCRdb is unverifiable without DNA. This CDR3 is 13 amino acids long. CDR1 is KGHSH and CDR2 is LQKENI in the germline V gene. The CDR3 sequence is CASSREGPGELFF.

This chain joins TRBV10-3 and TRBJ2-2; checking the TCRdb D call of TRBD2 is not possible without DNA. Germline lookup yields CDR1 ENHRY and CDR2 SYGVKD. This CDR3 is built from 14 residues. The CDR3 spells CAITGTANTGELFF.

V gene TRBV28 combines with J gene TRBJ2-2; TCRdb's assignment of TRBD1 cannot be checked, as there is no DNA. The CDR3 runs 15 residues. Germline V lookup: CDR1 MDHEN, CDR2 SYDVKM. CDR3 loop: CASTPSSANTGELFF.

This CDR3 reads CSARDSRDNSNYGYTF. The chain joins TRBV20-1 to TRBJ1-2; TCRdb's D call, TRBD1, is unchecked because there is no DNA. This CDR3 has 16 residues. Per germline, CDR1 DFQATT and CDR2 SNEGSKA (reference sequence).

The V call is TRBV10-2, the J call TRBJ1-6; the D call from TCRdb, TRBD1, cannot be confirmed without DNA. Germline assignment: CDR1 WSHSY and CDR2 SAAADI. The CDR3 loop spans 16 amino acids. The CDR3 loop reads CASSESSGTGDSPLHF.

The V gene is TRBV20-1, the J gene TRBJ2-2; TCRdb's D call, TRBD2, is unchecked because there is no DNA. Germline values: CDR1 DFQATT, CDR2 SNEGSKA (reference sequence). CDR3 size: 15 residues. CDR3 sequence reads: CSARTSGTFTGELFF.

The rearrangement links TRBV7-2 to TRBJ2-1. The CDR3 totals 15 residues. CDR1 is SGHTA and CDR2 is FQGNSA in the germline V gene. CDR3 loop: CASSLYQSSYNEQFF.

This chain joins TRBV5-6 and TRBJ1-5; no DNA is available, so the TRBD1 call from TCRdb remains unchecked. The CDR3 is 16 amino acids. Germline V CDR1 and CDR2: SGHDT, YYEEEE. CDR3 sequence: CASSLEGTGSNQPQHF.

The CDR3 here is CAIRERETKETQYF. The chain uses TRBV10-3 and TRBJ2-5; TCRdb proposes TRBD2, but this gene call is untestable without DNA. The germline V gene encodes CDR1 ENHRY and CDR2 SYGVKD. This CDR3 is built from 14 residues.